The clone carrying this T cell receptor beta chain was recorded many times. Its cognate antigen is unknown. Regions amplified from RNA transcripts were the TCR beta CDR3 regions. Primed by the HTBI set, a first-round RT-PCR was run on the TCR CDR3. TCRdb analysed the multiplex PCR reads with MiXCR anew, one entry per CDR3 protein. The repertoire holds around 55,000 distinct CDR3 sequences, with around half as singletons. In making diagnoses, clinical symptoms, serum thyroxine and TRAb, thyroid ultrasound and orbital computed tomography were all used. The CDR3 consists of 15 residues. Trimming shortened V by 0 bases and J by 0 bases, and 7 bases separated the two germline ends. Germline assignment: CDR1 SGHRS and CDR2 YFSETQ. The source of the sample is a study of T cells in Graves' hyperthyroidism and ophthalmopathy. Overall study findings and caveats: The model foresaw ophthalmopathy a median about 6.1 months prior to onset.

The chain carries TRBV5-1 and TRBJ1-5, with unresolved D. This TCR was recovered from a woman in her fifties or sixties with Graves' ophthalmopathy. The sample consisted of blood. For the CDR3, the DNA is TGCGCCAGCAGCTTGGCGGGGAATAGCAATCAGCCCCAGCATTTT. This codes for CASSLAGNSNQPQHF.